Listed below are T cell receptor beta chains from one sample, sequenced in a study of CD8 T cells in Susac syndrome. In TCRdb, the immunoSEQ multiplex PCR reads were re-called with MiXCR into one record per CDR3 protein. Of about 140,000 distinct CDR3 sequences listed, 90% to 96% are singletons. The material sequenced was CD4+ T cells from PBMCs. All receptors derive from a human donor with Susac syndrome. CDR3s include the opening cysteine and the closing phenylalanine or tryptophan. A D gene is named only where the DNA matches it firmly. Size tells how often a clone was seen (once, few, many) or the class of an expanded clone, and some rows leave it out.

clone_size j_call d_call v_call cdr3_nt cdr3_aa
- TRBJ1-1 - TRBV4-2 TGTGCCAGCAGCCATACCGGGACAAGAGCAAGACGGGCTTTCTTT CASSHTGTRARRAFF
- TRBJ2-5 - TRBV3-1 TGTGCCAGCAGCCGACCCCTAGGGGGACTACTCCAAGAGACCCAGTACTTC CASSRPLGGLLQETQYF
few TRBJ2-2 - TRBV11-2 TGTGCCAGCAGCCGGACCGACACCGGGGAGCTGTTTTTT CASSRTDTGELFF
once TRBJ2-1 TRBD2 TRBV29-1 TGCAGCGTTGTAGCGGGGGACACCTACAATGAGCAGTTCTTC CSVVAGDTYNEQFF
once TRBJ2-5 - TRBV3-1 TGTGCCAGCAGCCAAGCTTCAGGTGGGGAGACCCAGTACTTC CASSQASGGETQYF
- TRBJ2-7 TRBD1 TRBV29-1 TGCAGCGTTTTTGGGACGGGACAGGGGACGCCCTACGAGCAGTACTTC CSVFGTGQGTPYEQYF
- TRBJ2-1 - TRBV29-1 TGCAGCGTGGGTGGTGGCCCGCCGACAAATGAGCAGTTCTTC CSVGGGPPTNEQFF
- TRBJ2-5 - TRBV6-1 TGTGCCAGCAGTGTAGGAGGGGGCGGTCCCAGGTCGGAGACCCAGTACTTC CASSVGGGGPRSETQYF
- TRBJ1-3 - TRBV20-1 TGCAGTGCTAGAAACTCTGGAAACACCATATATTTT CSARNSGNTIYF
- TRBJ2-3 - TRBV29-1 TGCAGCGTTGTGGGGCGGGTCACAGATACGCAGTATTTT CSVVGRVTDTQYF
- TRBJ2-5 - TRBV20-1 TGCAGTGCTAGAGATAGGGGCAGCCAAGAGACCCAGTACTTC CSARDRGSQETQYF
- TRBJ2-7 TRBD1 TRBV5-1 TGCGCCAGCAGCTCCCGGGACAGGGCGGTCTACGAGCAGTACTTC CASSSRDRAVYEQYF
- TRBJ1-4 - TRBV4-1 TGCGCCAGCAGCCAAGGAAAGGCAACTAATGAAAAACTGTTTTTT CASSQGKATNEKLFF
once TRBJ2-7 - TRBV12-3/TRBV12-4 TGTGCCAGCAGTTTTGACAGCTTCTCCTACGAGCAGTACTTC CASSFDSFSYEQYF
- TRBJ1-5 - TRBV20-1 TGCAGTGCTAGAATCGGGAATAGCAATCAGCCCCAGCATTTT CSARIGNSNQPQHF
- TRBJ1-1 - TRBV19 TGTGCCACCCGGTTCGCGGAGAACACTGAAGCTTTCTTT CATRFAENTEAFF
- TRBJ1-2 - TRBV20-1 TGCAGTGCTAGTAATCTCCGGACAGCCGCACTCGGCTATGGCTACACCTTC CSASNLRTAALGYGYTF
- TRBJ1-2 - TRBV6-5 TGTGCCAGCAGCAAGGACATATTGAATGGCTACACCTTC CASSKDILNGYTF
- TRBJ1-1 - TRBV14 TGTGCCAGCAGCCAAGAACCGGCGGGCGGAGCTTTCTTT CASSQEPAGGAFF
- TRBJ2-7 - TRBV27 TGTGCCAGCAGTTTCCGGGCCGACAGGCAATCCTACGAGCAGTACTTC CASSFRADRQSYEQYF
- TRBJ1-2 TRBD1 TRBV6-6 TGTGCCAGCAGTCCATCCGGGACAGGGTTAAGTGGCTACACCTTC CASSPSGTGLSGYTF
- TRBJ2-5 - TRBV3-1 TGTGCCAGCAGCCAATTTAGGGAGACCCAGTACTTC CASSQFRETQYF
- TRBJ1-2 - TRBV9 TGTGCCAGCAGCATACTGACCCGATCCCCTGGCTACACCTTC CASSILTRSPGYTF
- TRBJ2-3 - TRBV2 TGTGCCAGCGGTATGCCAGTTCGACCCTCTGCGCAGTATTTT CASGMPVRPSAQYF
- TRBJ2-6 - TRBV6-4 TGTGCCAGCAGTCCGACAGCGTCTGGGGCCAACGTCCTGACTTTC CASSPTASGANVLTF
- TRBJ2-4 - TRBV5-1 TGCGCCAGCAGCTTGGTCGGGACCCAAGTTAGAAACATTCAGTACTTC CASSLVGTQVRNIQYF
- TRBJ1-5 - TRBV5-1 TGTGCCAGCAGCTTGGAGGGCAGCAATCAGCCCCAGCATTTT CASSLEGSNQPQHF
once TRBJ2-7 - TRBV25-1 TGTGCCAGCGCGACCCTACACGAGCAGTACTTC CASATLHEQYF
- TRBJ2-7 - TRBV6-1 TGTGCCAGCAGGGAAGGCGGCAGCTCCTACGAGCAGTACTTC CASREGGSSYEQYF
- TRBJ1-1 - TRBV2 TGTGCCAGCACCACCTTGGGCCCCTTGGGGACTGAAGCTTTCTTT CASTTLGPLGTEAFF
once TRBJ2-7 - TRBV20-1 TGCAGTGCAAATGACGGATCCTACGAGCAGTACTTC CSANDGSYEQYF
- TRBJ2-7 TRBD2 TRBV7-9 TGTGCCAGCAGCACCCGTAGCGGGAGCTTCTTCGAGCAGTACTTC CASSTRSGSFFEQYF
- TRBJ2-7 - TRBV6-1 TGTGCCAGCAGTGCCCGGGCGGGGAGCTCCTACGAGCAGTACTTC CASSARAGSSYEQYF
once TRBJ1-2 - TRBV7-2 TGTGCCAGCAGCTTGTACAGGGAGGTTGTTCATGGCTACACCTTC CASSLYREVVHGYTF
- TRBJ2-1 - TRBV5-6 TGTGCCAGCAGCTTGGCCTTGGCGGGGAATGAGCAGTTCTTC CASSLALAGNEQFF
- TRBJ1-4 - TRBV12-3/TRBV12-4 TGTGCCAGCAGTTTATATGGTGAAAAACTGTTTTTT CASSLYGEKLFF
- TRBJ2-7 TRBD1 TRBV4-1 TGCGCCAGCAGCGGGGGACAGGGGGCAGGGTTGGGCGACGAGCAGTACTTC CASSGGQGAGLGDEQYF
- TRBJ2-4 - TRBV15 TGTGCCACCAGCAGAATAACAGGGAAAAACATTCAGTACTTC CATSRITGKNIQYF
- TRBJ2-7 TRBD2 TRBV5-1 TGCGCCAGCAGCTTGGAGGGACTACTTACCTACGAGCAGTACTTC CASSLEGLLTYEQYF
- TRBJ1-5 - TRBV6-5 TGTGCCAGCAGTTCCCGACAGGACAATCAGCCCCAGCATTTT CASSSRQDNQPQHF
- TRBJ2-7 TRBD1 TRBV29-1 TGCAGCGTTGGGGGACTAGACAGGGGGCGCGAGCAGTACTTC CSVGGLDRGREQYF
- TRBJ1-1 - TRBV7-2 TGTGCCAGCAGAATCCCAGGGCGTGAAGCTTTCTTT CASRIPGREAFF
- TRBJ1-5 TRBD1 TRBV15 TGTGCCACCAGCAGTTCCCGGGACAGGGCTGGCAATCAGCCCCAGCATTTT CATSSSRDRAGNQPQHF